This TCR beta chain was identified during a study of blood T cell repertoires in COVID-19 (dated by TCRdb to the early 2020s). About the investigation overall: The collaborator samples originated in the United States, Italy and Spain and spanned the acute and convalescent phases of COVID-19. The material from the prospective study consisted of cDNA or gDNA derived from T cells, B-cell-depleted T cells, or PBMCs. Subjects who had been exposed to COVID-19, were actively infected with it, or had recovered from it provided the deeply sampled blood TCRbeta repertoires that made up the dataset. A freely available public database, intended as a resource for researchers studying the immune response to SARS-CoV-2, is where the repertoires were released. The samples were drawn from the first 160 participants of the ongoing ImmuneRACE study and from over a thousand subjects provided by 6 global collaborators. Nearly every sample came with metadata listing a de-identified subject ID, COVID-19 status, age in years and sex. Where HLA class I and class II types were available, the types were taken from metadata supplied by the sample provider, not from assay-based typing.

TCRbeta CDR3 regions were amplified from genomic DNA by means of the immunoSEQ Assay, a bias-controlled multiplex PCR. The authors' pipeline ran thus. Within the assay, amplification of reference gene primers was used to estimate how many nucleated cells each sample contained. To quantify the absolute abundance of each unique TCRbeta CDR3 rearrangement, sequence reads were collapsed and filtered. Productive Simpson clonality was computed per sample as the square root of Simpson's diversity index over productive rearrangements. TCRdb limited this immuneACCESS table to in-frame rearrangements with V and J called. A share of clones is missing; checked studies link under half to unresolved V genes, and the rest is unexplained. Clonal size and the V and J genes are those of that table, whereas D and trimming came from the DNA. The sample records about 32,000 clones, 88% of which are singletons. The biggest ten clones account for roughly 5% of the sample.

Each collaborating institution followed its own protocols to collect whole blood in K2EDTA tubes. For TCRbeta analysis, collaborators shipped samples as frozen whole blood, isolated PBMCs, or DNA extracted from either of those sample types. Compared with germline, V lacks 4 bases and J lacks 2 bases; bases without a gene match: 13. The CDR3 runs 18 amino acids, cysteine and phenylalanine included. The sequence is cut down to CDR3 DNA, 54 bases in frame from base 1. The germline V gene supplies CDR1 KGHDR and CDR2 SFDVKD. The paper as a whole reports these results and caveats: The amount of clinical and demographic metadata varied by source and participant and was provided uncurated.

As regards this clone: Its antigen remains undetermined. No per-base quality is available; no much larger clone lies one base away.

This clonotype was obtained from a woman in her seventies with active COVID-19. Sequencing was carried out using peripheral blood. In this chain, TRBV24-1 is recombined with TRBJ1-2; TRBD1 aligns with 9 central bases. The encoded CDR3 is CATSEKGQGYAGNYGYTF. The sequenced DNA: TGTGCCACCAGTGAAAAAGGACAGGGGTATGCCGGCAACTATGGCTACACCTTC.